This TCR beta chain appears in the sequencing data of a study of T cells in pancreatic ductal adenocarcinoma. On this clone: Its target is not known.

Per the germline V gene, CDR1 is SGHVS and CDR2 is FQNEAQ. The trim removed 4 bases at V and 2 bases at J, leaving 9 bases unmatched. The CDR3 runs to 16 residues. Study findings and constraints: Compared with tumor, blood showed more total productive templates and roughly 8-fold more clonotypes.

Clones were read by immunoSEQ multiplex PCR, and TCRdb kept only the in-frame ones, dropping some. Of 30,000 or so clones listed, about 92% are singletons. Selected pancreatic ductal adenocarcinoma patients had undergone surgery without neoadjuvant therapy. The material sequenced was PBMCs. The chain employs TRBV7-8 and TRBJ2-3, with 7 bases identical to TRBD2. This receptor was obtained from a human donor with pancreatic ductal adenocarcinoma. This CDR3 reads CASSSSGSGLTDTQYF. The CDR3 DNA reads as TGTGCCAGCAGCTCTAGTGGTAGCGGGCTCACAGATACGCAGTATTTT.